This T cell receptor beta chain was sequenced during a study of blood T cell repertoires in COVID-19. For the study at large: Researchers got acute and convalescent COVID-19 samples from the United States, Italy and Spain. Sources were T cells, B-cell-depleted T cells, or PBMCs; the material itself was cDNA or gDNA.

Seattle's cohort entered during active infection and was followed longitudinally. Per the original methods: Reference gene primer amplification gave nucleated cell count estimates. Repertoires were generated with immunoSEQ multiplex PCR, while TCRdb's copy carries only in-frame clones and drops some. V and J calls and clone size come straight from that table; D and trimming were deduced from the DNA. The sample comprises about 190,000 clones, under 85% of which are singletons, and around 6.9% rests with the top ten. Material: peripheral blood. The sequence derives from a man older than 75 with COVID-19, enrolled during active disease.

The DNA of the CDR3 is TGCGCCAGCAGCCCTGGGGGGGATAGCAATCAGCCCCAGCATTTT. This translates into CASSPGGDSNQPQHF. V usage is TRBV5-1 and J usage is TRBJ1-5, with a possible D match to TRBD1 (5 bases). Germline CDR1 is SGHRS and CDR2 is YFSETQ. Between the trimmed V and J ends, which lost 4 bases and 0 bases, there was a span of 11 bases. This CDR3 is built from 15 residues.